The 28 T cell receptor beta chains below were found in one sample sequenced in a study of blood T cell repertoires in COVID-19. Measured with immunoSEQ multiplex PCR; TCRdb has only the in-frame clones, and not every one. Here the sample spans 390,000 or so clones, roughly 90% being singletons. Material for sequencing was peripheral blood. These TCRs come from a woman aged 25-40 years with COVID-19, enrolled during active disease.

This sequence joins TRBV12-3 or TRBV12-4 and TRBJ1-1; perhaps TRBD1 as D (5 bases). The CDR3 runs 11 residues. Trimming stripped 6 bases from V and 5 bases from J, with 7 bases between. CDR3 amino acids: CASRGVTEAFF. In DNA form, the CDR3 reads TGTGCCAGCAGAGGGGTAACTGAAGCTTTCTTT.

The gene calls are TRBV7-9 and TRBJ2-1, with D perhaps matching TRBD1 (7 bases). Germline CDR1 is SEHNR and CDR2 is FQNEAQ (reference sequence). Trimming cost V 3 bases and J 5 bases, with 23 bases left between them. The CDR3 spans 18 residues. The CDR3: CASSFLGPGGLRDNEQFF. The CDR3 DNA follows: TGTGCCAGCAGCTTTTTGGGCCCAGGGGGGCTTCGCGACAATGAGCAGTTCTTC.

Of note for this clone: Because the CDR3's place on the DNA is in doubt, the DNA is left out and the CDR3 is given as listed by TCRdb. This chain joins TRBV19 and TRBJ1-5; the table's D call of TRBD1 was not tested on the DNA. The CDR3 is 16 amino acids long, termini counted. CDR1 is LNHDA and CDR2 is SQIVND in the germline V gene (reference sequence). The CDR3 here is CASSISGQGGLWPQHF.

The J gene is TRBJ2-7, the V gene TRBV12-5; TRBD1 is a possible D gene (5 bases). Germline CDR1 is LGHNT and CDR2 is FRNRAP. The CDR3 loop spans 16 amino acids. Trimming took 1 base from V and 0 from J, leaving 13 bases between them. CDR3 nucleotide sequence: TGTGCTAGTGGTTTGGATAGGGGTGACCCCTCCTACGAGCAGTACTTC. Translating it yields CASGLDRGDPSYEQYF. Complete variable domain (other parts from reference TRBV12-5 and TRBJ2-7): DARVTQTPRHKVTEMGQEVTMRCQPILGHNTVFWYRQTMMQGLELLAYFRNRAPLDDSGMPKDRFSAEMPDATLATLKIQPSEPRDSAVYFCASGLDRGDPSYEQYFGPGTRLTVT.

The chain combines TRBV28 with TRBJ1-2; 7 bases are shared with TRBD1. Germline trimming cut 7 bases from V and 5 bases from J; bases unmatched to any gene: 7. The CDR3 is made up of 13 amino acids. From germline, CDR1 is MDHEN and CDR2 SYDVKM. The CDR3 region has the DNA TGTGCCAGCACCTGGGACAGACAGTATGGCTACACCTTC. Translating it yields CASTWDRQYGYTF.

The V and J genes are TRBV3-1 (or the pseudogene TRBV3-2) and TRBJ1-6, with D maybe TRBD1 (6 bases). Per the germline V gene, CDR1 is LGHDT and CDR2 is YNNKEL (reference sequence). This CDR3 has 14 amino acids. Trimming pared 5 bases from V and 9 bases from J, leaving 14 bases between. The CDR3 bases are TGTGCCAGCAGCTTAGACAGGTCTGGTTCACCCCTCCACTTT. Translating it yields CASSLDRSGSPLHF.

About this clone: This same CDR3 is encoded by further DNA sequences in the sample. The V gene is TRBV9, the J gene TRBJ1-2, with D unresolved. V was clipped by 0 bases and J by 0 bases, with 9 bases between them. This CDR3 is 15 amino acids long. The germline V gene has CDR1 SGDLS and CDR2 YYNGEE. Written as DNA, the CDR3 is TGTGCCAGCAGCGTAGGAGGTGACCCTAACTATGGCTACACCTTC. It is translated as CASSVGGDPNYGYTF.

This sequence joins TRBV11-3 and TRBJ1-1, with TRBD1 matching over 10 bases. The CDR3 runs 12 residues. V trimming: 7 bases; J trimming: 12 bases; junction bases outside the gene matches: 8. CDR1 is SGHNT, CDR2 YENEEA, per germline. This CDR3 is CASNIRQGATFF. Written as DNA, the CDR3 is TGTGCCAGCAACATTCGACAGGGGGCAACTTTCTTT.

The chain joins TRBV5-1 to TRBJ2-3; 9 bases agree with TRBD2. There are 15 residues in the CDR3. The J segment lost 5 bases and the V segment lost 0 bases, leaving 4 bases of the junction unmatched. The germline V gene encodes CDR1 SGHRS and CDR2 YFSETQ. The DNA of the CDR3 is TGCGCCAGCAGCTTGGGCGGGAGGGCCGAAGATACGCAGTATTTT. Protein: CASSLGGRAEDTQYF.

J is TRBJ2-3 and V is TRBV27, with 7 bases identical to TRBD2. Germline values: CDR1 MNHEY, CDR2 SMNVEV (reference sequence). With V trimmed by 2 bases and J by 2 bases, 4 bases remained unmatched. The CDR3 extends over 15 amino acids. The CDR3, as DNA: TGTGCCAGCAGTTTAGGTGGGAGGGACACAGATACGCAGTATTTT. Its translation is CASSLGGRDTDTQYF.

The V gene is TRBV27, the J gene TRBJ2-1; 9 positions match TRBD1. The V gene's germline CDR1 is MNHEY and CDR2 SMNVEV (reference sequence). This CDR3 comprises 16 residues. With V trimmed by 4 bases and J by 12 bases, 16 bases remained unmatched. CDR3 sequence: CASSSNRDRASLGQFF. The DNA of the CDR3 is TGTGCCAGCAGTTCGAACCGGGACAGGGCGTCTCTTGGGCAGTTCTTC.

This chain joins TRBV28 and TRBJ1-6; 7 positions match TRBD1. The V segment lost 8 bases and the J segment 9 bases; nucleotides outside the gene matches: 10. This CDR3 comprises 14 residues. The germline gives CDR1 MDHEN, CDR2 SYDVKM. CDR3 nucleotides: TGTGCCAGCGATAATAACAGGGGCAGTTCACCCCTCCACTTT. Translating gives CASDNNRGSSPLHF. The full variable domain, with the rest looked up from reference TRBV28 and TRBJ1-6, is DVKVTQSSRYLVKRTGEKVFLECVQDMDHENMFWYRQDPGLGLRLIYFSYDVKMKEKGDIPEGYSVSREKKERFSLILESASTNQTSMYLCASDNNRGSSPLHFGNGTRLTVT.

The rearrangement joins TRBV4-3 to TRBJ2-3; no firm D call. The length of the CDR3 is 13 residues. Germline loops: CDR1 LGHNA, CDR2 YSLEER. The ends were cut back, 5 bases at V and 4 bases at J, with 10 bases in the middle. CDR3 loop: CASSSYGPDTQYF. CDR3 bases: TGCGCCAGCAGCTCGTATGGCCCAGATACGCAGTATTTT.

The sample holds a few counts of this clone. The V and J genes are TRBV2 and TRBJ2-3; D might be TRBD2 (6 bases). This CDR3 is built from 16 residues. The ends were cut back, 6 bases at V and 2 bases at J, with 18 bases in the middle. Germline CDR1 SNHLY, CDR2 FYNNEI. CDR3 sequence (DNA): TGTGCCAGCAGGGAGGGACTCGGAGCCATCACAGATACGCAGTATTTT. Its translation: CASREGLGAITDTQYF.

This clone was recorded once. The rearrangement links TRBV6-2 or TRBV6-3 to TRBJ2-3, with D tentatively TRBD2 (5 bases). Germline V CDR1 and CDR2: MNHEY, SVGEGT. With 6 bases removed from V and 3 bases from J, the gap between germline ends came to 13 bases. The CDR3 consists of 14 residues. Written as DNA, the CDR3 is TGTGCCAGCAGCCTAGGGCGGGCTACAGATACGCAGTATTTT. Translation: CASSLGRATDTQYF.

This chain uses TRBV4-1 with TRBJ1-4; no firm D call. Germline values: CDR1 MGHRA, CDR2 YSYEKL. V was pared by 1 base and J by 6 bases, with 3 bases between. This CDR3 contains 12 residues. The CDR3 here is CASSQAYEKLFF. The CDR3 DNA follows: TGCGCCAGCAGCCAAGCATATGAAAAACTGTTTTTT.

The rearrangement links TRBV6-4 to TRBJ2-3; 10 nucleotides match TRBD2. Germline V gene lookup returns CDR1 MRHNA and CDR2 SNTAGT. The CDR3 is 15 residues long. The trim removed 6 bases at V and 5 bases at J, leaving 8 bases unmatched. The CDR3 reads CASRATSGLLDTQYF. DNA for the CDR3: TGTGCCAGCAGGGCGACTAGCGGGCTTTTAGATACGCAGTATTTT.

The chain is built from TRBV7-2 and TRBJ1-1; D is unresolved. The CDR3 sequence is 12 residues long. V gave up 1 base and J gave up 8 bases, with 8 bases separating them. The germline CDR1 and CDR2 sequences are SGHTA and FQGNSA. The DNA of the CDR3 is TGTGCCAGCAGCTTAGGAGAGGCAGAAGCTTTCTTT. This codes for CASSLGEAEAFF.

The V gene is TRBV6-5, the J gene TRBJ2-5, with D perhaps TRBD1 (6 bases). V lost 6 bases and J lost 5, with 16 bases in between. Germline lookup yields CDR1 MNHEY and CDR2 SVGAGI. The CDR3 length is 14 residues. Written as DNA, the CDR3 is TGTGCCAGCAGCGACCCTACAGGGTTCGAGACCCAGTACTTC. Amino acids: CASSDPTGFETQYF.

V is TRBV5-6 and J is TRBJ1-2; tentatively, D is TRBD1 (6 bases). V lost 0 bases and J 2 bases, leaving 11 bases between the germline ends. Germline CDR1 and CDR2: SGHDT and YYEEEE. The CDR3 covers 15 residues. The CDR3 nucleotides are TGTGCCAGCAGCTTGGATCGGGGGGCAAACTATGGCTACACCTTC. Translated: CASSLDRGANYGYTF.

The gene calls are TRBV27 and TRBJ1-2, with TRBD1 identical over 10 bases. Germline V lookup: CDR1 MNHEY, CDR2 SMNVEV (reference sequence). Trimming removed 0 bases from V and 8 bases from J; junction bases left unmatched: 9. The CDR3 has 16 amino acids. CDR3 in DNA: TGTGCCAGCAGTTTATCGAGGGGACAGGGGTCGGGAGGCTACACCTTC. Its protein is CASSLSRGQGSGGYTF.

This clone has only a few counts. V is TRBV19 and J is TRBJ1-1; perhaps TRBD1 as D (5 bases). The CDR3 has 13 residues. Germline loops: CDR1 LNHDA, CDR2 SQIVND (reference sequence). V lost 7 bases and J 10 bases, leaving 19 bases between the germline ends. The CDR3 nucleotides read TGTGCCAGTACCCGAAGGGCAGGGCCTGGAGCTTTCTTT. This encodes CASTRRAGPGAFF.

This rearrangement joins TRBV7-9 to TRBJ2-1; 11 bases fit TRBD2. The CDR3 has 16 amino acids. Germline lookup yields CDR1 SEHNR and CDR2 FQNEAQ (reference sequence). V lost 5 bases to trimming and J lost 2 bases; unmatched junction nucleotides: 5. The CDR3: CASSPGLAGPYNEQFF. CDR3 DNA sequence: TGTGCCAGCAGCCCAGGACTAGCGGGCCCCTACAATGAGCAGTTCTTC.

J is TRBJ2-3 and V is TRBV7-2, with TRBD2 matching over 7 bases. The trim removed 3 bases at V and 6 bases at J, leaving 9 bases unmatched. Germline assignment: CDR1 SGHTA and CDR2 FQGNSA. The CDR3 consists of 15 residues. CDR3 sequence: CASSFTAGGSDTQYF. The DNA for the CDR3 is TGTGCCAGCAGCTTTACCGCCGGGGGGTCTGATACGCAGTATTTT.

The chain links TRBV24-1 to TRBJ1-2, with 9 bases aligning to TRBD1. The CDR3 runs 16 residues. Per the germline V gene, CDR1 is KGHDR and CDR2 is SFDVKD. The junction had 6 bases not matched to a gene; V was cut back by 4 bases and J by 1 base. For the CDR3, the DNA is TGTGCCACCAGTGAGGGGGGACAGGGAATTAACTATGGCTACACCTTC. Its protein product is CATSEGGQGINYGYTF.

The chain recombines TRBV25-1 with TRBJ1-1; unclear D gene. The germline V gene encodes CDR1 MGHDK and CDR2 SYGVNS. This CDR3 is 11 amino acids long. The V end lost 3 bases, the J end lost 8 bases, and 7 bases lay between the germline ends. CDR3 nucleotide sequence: TGTGCCAGCAGTGACTCAGGCGAAGCTTTCTTT. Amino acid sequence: CASSDSGEAFF.

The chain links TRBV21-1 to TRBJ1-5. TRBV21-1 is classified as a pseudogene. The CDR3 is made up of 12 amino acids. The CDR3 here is CASSPRIQPQHF. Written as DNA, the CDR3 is TGTGCCAGCAGCCCTCGTATTCAGCCCCAGCATTTT.

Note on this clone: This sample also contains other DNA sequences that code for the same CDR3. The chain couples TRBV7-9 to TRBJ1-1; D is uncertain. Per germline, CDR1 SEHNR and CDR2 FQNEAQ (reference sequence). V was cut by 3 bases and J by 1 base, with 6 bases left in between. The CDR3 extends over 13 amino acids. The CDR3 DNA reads TGTGCCAGCAGCTTGGGAGCGAACACTGAAGCTTTCTTT. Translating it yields CASSLGANTEAFF.